Presented here are 21 T cell receptor beta chains from one specimen sequenced in a study of blood T cell repertoires in COVID-19. The repertoire was sequenced with immunoSEQ multiplex PCR; TCRdb's copy has only in-frame clones and lacks some. Of around 80,000 clones in the sample, about 81% were seen once. The sequenced sample was peripheral blood. The receptors derive from a human donor in a cohort sampled during active COVID-19.

This clone has just a few counts. This chain links TRBV5-4 with TRBJ2-7, with a tentative D call TRBD1 (5 bases). V was cut by 0 bases and J by 2 bases, with 12 bases left in between. This CDR3 region has 15 residues. Germline-derived CDR1 and CDR2 are SGHNT and YYREEE (reference sequence). The chain's CDR3 is CASSLDRFFAYEQYF. DNA of the CDR3: TGTGCCAGCAGCTTGGACAGGTTTTTCGCCTACGAGCAGTACTTC.

The rearrangement joins TRBV5-1 to TRBJ1-3; D remains ambiguous. From germline, CDR1 is SGHRS and CDR2 YFSETQ. This CDR3 has 13 amino acids. Trimming left V 1 base short and J 4 bases short, with 6 bases between. The CDR3 DNA reads TGCGCCAGCAGCTTGACAGCCGGAAACACCATATATTTT. Its protein product is CASSLTAGNTIYF.

The chain links TRBV3-1 (or the pseudogene TRBV3-2) to TRBJ2-3; D possibly corresponds to TRBD2 (6 bases). V lost 4 bases, J lost 1 base, and 9 bases lay in between. The CDR3 runs to 14 residues. Germline V gives CDR1 LGHDT, CDR2 YNNKEL (reference sequence). The CDR3, as DNA: TGTGCCAGCAGCCCGCGGGGTGGCACAGATACGCAGTATTTT. It specifies CASSPRGGTDTQYF.

The chain uses TRBV3-1 (or the pseudogene TRBV3-2) and TRBJ2-7; D is undetermined. V lost 1 base, J lost 5 bases, and 9 bases lay in between. This CDR3 is 13 amino acids long. The germline V gene has CDR1 LGHDT and CDR2 YNNKEL (reference sequence). CDR3 sequence (DNA): TGTGCCAGCAGCCAAGTGTGGGCGAACGAGCAGTACTTC. Protein sequence: CASSQVWANEQYF.

This chain uses TRBV19 with TRBJ2-7; D unclear. The CDR3 runs to 16 residues. Germline CDR1 LNHDA, CDR2 SQIVND (reference sequence). V dropped 1 base and J dropped 2 bases, with 15 bases sitting between them. The CDR3 DNA follows: TGTGCCAGTAGTATAGGCCCGGCAGGCCTTCCCTACGAGCAGTACTTC. It is translated as CASSIGPAGLPYEQYF. Filled out from reference TRBV19 and TRBJ2-7, the complete variable domain reads DGGITQSPKYLFRKEGQNVTLSCEQNLNHDAMYWYRQDPGQGLRLIYYSQIVNDFQKGDIAEGYSVSREKKESFPLTVTSAQKNPTAFYLCASSIGPAGLPYEQYFGPGTRLTVT.

This clone was seen a single time. J is TRBJ1-1 and V is TRBV10-3; a possible D gene is TRBD1 (5 bases). This CDR3 has 14 residues. CDR1 ENHRY and CDR2 SYGVKD come from the germline V gene. V shed 8 bases and J shed 0 bases, with 13 bases lying between them. CDR3 DNA: TGTGCCATCGGCTTCGACAGCATGAACACTGAAGCTTTCTTT. Encoded protein: CAIGFDSMNTEAFF.

The chain is built from TRBV10-1 and TRBJ2-5; the D is unclear. CDR3 length: 14 amino acids. The V and J ends lost 0 bases and 5 bases respectively, with 10 bases between them. The germline CDR1 and CDR2 sequences are WNHNN and SYGVQD (reference sequence). Written as DNA, the CDR3 is TGCGCCAGCAGTGAGTCCCCATATCAGGAGACCCAGTACTTC. Its protein product is CASSESPYQETQYF.

This chain joins TRBV5-1 and TRBJ1-6, with D hard to call. V was pared by 5 bases and J by 0 bases, with 9 bases between. The length of the CDR3 is 15 residues. CDR1 is SGHRS and CDR2 is YFSETQ in the germline V gene. The CDR3 here is CASSLGSSYNSPLHF. CDR3 in DNA: TGCGCCAGCAGTTTAGGGAGCTCCTATAATTCACCCCTCCACTTT.

This chain joins TRBV18 and TRBJ1-1; D gene ambiguous. This CDR3 region has 12 residues. Germline CDR1 reads KGHSH; CDR2 reads LQKENI. V lost 6 bases, J lost 4 bases, and 9 bases lay in between. The CDR3 nucleotides are TGTGCCAGCTCCGGGGTCCTCACTGAAGCTTTCTTT. This translates into CASSGVLTEAFF.

For this clone: Other DNA sequences of this sample code for an identical CDR3. The chain has TRBV5-1 and TRBJ2-7; weak D call: TRBD1 (6 bases). Trimming stripped 7 bases from V and 2 bases from J, with 19 bases between. This CDR3 comprises 15 residues. CDR1 and CDR2 (germline): SGHRS, YFSETQ. DNA of the CDR3: TGCGCCAGCCGACCGCGAGGACAGTCCCCCTACGAGCAGTACTTC. This encodes CASRPRGQSPYEQYF.

The J gene is TRBJ2-3, the V gene TRBV19; the D is unclear. Germline V gives CDR1 LNHDA, CDR2 SQIVND (reference sequence). This CDR3 contains 14 residues. V was shortened by 1 base and J by 0 bases, with 5 bases between the two germline ends. In DNA, the CDR3 is TGTGCCAGTAGTATAGGGCAGAGCACAGATACGCAGTATTTT. It codes for CASSIGQSTDTQYF.

The J gene is TRBJ2-5, the V gene TRBV19; 10 bases align to TRBD2. The CDR3 is 16 residues long. CDR1 and CDR2 (germline): LNHDA, SQIVND (reference sequence). V shed 5 bases and J 4 bases; nucleotides not matched to a gene: 10. The CDR3 sequence is CASSPRGLARSETQYF. In DNA, the CDR3 is TGTGCCAGTAGTCCCAGGGGACTAGCGCGGTCAGAGACCCAGTACTTC.

The chain links TRBV6-5 to TRBJ2-7; a weak D match, TRBD2 (5 bases). V lost 7 bases to trimming and J lost 7 bases, with 14 bases between them. The germline V gene has CDR1 MNHEY and CDR2 SVGAGI. This CDR3 contains 12 residues. The CDR3 DNA reads TGTGCCAGCACCGTGGGAGAGACAGAGCAGTACTTC. It is translated as CASTVGETEQYF.

The chain employs TRBV7-2 and TRBJ1-1; a weak D match, TRBD1 (5 bases). Germline CDR1 reads SGHTA; CDR2 reads FQGNSA. Between the trimmed V and J ends, which lost 4 bases and 4 bases, there was a span of 19 bases. This CDR3 is built from 16 residues. CDR3 in DNA: TGTGCCAGCAGCTACTCGTTCGTGGGGGGGGGCACTGAAGCTTTCTTT. Amino acid sequence: CASSYSFVGGGTEAFF.

The chain combines TRBV6-1 with TRBJ2-7; 7 bases are shared with TRBD1. The V gene end was trimmed by 3 bases and the J gene end by 2 bases; junction bases not matched to a gene: 1. CDR1 is MNHNS, CDR2 SASEGT, per germline. This CDR3 has 13 residues. This chain's CDR3 is CASSDQGAYEQYF. The CDR3 DNA is TGTGCCAGCAGTGATCAGGGGGCCTACGAGCAGTACTTC.

V gene TRBV7-9 combines with J gene TRBJ2-5; perhaps TRBD2 as D (5 bases). V dropped 6 bases and J dropped 5 bases, with 10 bases sitting between them. CDR1 is SEHNR and CDR2 is FQNEAQ in the germline V gene (reference sequence). The CDR3 is 12 amino acids. DNA of the CDR3: TGTGCCAGCAGGGACGGACTGGAGACCCAGTACTTC. Encoded protein: CASRDGLETQYF.

J is TRBJ2-1 and V is TRBV12-3 or TRBV12-4, with D possibly TRBD2 on 6 matching bases. This CDR3 region has 12 residues. Trimming removed 3 bases from V and 10 bases from J, with 10 bases in between. Written as DNA, the CDR3 is TGTGCCAGCAGTTTGAGGCGGGGAGAGCAGTTCTTC. This sequence encodes CASSLRRGEQFF.

This clone has just a few counts. The rearrangement uses TRBV3-1 (or the pseudogene TRBV3-2) and TRBJ1-3; D call uncertain. Between the trimmed V and J ends, which lost 3 bases and 0 bases, there was a span of 15 bases. This CDR3 has 17 amino acids. Germline V gene data show CDR1 as LGHDT and CDR2 as YNNKEL (reference sequence). CDR3 nucleotides: TGTGCCAGCAGCCACGAGAACGGACTGATCTCTGGAAACACCATATATTTT. Its protein is CASSHENGLISGNTIYF.

The chain carries TRBV5-1 and TRBJ2-1; TRBD2 aligns across 7 bases. Per the germline V gene, CDR1 is SGHRS and CDR2 is YFSETQ. The ends lost 2 bases at V and 0 bases at J; junction bases unmatched: 2. This CDR3 region has 15 residues. The CDR3 DNA sequence: TGCGCCAGCAGCTTAACGGGGGGCTCCTACAATGAGCAGTTCTTC. It codes for CASSLTGGSYNEQFF. The full variable domain, completed using reference TRBV5-1 and TRBJ2-1, is KAGVTQTPRYLIKTRGQQVTLSCSPISGHRSVSWYQQTPGQGLQFLFEYFSETQRNKGNFPGRFSGRQFSNSRSEMNVSTLELGDSALYLCASSLTGGSYNEQFFGPGTRLTVL.

This chain uses TRBV6-5 with TRBJ2-7; no clear D gene. This CDR3 is built from 12 residues. Germline V gene sequence: CDR1 MNHEY, CDR2 SVGAGI. The germline V and J ends were trimmed by 4 bases and 2 bases, with 6 bases remaining between them. In DNA, the CDR3 is TGTGCCAGCAGTTCCCGGGCCTACGAGCAGTACTTC. Its protein product is CASSSRAYEQYF.

The rearrangement links TRBV5-1 to TRBJ1-2; D is ambiguous. V was shortened by 4 bases and J by 1 base, with 11 bases between the two germline ends. The length of the CDR3 is 14 residues. Germline assignment: CDR1 SGHRS and CDR2 YFSETQ. CDR3: CASSLGSDNYGYTF. DNA of the CDR3: TGCGCCAGCAGCCTTGGCTCTGATAACTATGGCTACACCTTC.